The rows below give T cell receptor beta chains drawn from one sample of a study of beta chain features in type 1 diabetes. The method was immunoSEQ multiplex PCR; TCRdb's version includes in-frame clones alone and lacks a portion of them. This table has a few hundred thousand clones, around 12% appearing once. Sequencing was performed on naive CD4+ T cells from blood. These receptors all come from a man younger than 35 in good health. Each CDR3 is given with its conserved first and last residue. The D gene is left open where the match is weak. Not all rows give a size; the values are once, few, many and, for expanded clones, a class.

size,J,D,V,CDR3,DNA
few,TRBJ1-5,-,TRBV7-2,CASSLVPSGGYSNQPQHF,TGTGCCAGCAGCTTAGTGCCGAGCGGGGGGTATAGCAATCAGCCCCAGCATTTT
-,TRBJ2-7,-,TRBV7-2,CASSLETRGEQYF,TGTGCCAGCAGCTTAGAAACAAGGGGAGAGCAGTACTTC
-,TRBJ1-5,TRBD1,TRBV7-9,CASSAGTGRDQPQHF,TGTGCCAGCAGCGCTGGGACAGGGAGGGACCAGCCCCAGCATTTT
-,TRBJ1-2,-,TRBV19,CASRREGGNYGYTF,TGTGCCAGCCGCCGGGAGGGAGGTAACTATGGCTACACCTTC
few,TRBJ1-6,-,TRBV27,CASSSGTWRNSPLHF,TGTGCCAGCAGTAGCGGGACTTGGAGGAATTCACCCCTCCACTTT
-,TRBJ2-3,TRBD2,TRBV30,CAWSIAGAVLADTQYF,TGTGCCTGGAGTATAGCGGGAGCTGTTTTAGCAGATACGCAGTATTTT
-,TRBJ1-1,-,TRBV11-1,CASSLTENTEAFF,TGTGCCAGCAGCCTGACAGAGAACACTGAAGCTTTCTTT
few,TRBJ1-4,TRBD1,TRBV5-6,CASSVGTVFSTNEKLFF,TGTGCCAGCAGCGTCGGGACAGTTTTTTCCACTAATGAAAAACTGTTTTTT
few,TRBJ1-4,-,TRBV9,CASSVVPGASVEKLFF,TGTGCCAGCAGCGTAGTGCCTGGGGCCTCTGTTGAAAAACTGTTTTTT
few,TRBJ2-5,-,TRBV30,CAWRGVRGTQYF,TGTGCCTGGAGGGGGGTCAGGGGGACCCAGTACTTC
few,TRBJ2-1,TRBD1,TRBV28,CASSSQGQGGDEQFF,TGTGCCAGCAGCTCACAGGGGCAGGGTGGCGATGAGCAGTTCTTC
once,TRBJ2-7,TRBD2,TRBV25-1,CASSPPLAGGIDEQYF,TGTGCCAGCAGTCCCCCTCTTGCGGGAGGTATCGACGAGCAGTACTTC
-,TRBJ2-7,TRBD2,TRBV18,CASSPPKGRAYEQYF,TGTGCCAGCTCACCACCTAAAGGGAGGGCCTACGAGCAGTACTTC
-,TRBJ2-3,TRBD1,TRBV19,CASSPGGAITTDTQYF,TGTGCCAGTAGTCCAGGGGGCGCGATTACTACAGATACGCAGTATTTT
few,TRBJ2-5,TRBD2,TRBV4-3,CASSRGSGGASETQYF,TGCGCCAGCAGCCGAGGAAGCGGGGGGGCATCAGAGACCCAGTACTTC
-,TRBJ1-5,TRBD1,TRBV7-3,CASSLEGQPQHF,TGTGCCAGCAGCCTGGAGGGACAGCCGCAGCATTTT
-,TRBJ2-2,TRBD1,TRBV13,CASSFGQGRYTGELFF,TGTGCCAGCAGCTTCGGACAGGGTCGATACACCGGGGAGCTGTTTTTT
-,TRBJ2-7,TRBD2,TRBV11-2,CASSLGLAGDEQYF,TGTGCCAGCAGCCTGGGACTAGCGGGAGACGAGCAGTACTTC
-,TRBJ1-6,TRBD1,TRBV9,CASSVGDRVGSPLHF,TGTGCCAGCAGCGTGGGGGACAGGGTCGGGTCACCCCTCCACTTT
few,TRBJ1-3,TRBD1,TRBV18,CASSPSGTGNGNTIYF,TGTGCCAGCTCACCCTCCGGGACAGGGAATGGAAACACCATATATTTT
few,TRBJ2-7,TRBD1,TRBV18,CASSPGQGASYEQYF,TGTGCCAGCTCACCGGGACAGGGGGCTTCCTACGAGCAGTACTTC
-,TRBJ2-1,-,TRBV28,CASRVEREQFF,TGTGCCAGCAGGGTGGAGCGGGAGCAGTTCTTC
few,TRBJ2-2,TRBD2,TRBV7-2,CASSRWTRATGELFF,TGTGCCAGCAGCCGTTGGACTAGAGCCACCGGGGAGCTGTTTTTT
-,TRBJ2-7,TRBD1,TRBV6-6,CASSRDRGYEQYF,TGTGCCAGCAGTAGGGACAGGGGTTACGAGCAGTACTTC
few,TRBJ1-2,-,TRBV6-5,CASSSINRAPRDGYTF,TGTGCCAGCAGTTCAATCAACAGGGCGCCGAGGGATGGCTACACCTTC
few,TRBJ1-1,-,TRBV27,CASSLLQGRGTEAFF,TGTGCCAGCAGTTTATTGCAGGGGAGGGGAACTGAAGCTTTCTTT
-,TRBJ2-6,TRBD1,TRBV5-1,CASSWMTGGSSGANVLTF,TGCGCCAGCAGCTGGATGACAGGGGGATCTTCTGGGGCCAACGTCCTGACTTTC
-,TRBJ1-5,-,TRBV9,CASSWGENGNQPQHF,TGTGCCAGCAGCTGGGGGGAGAACGGCAATCAGCCCCAGCATTTT
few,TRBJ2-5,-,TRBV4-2,CASSQVRGRETQYF,TGTGCCAGCAGCCAAGTTAGAGGGCGAGAGACCCAGTACTTC
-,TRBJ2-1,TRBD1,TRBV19,CASSVSGTGIGDGSILF,TGTGCCAGTAGTGTATCCGGGACAGGGATCGGGGACGGGTCGATACTCTTC
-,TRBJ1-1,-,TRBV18,CASSPVLTVNTEAFF,TGTGCCAGCTCACCCGTTCTGACAGTGAACACTGAAGCTTTCTTT
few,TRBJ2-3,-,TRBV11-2,CASSFMREDTQYF,TGTGCCAGCAGCTTTATGAGGGAAGATACGCAGTATTTT
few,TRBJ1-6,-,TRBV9,CASSVGPGRNSPLHF,TGTGCCAGCAGCGTAGGCCCAGGGCGGAATTCACCCCTCCACTTT
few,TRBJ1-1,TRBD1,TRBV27,CASRTDRRNTEAFF,TGTGCCAGCAGAACGGACAGGAGGAACACTGAAGCTTTCTTT
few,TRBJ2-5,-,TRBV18,CASSPYQETQYF,TGTGCCAGCTCACCCTACCAAGAGACCCAGTACTTC
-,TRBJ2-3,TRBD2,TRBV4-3,CASSQDVLAGTDTQYF,TGCGCCAGCAGCCAAGATGTACTAGCGGGCACAGATACGCAGTATTTT
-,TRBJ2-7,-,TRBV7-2,CASSLSAGRHEQYF,TGTGCCAGCAGCTTAAGTGCGGGGCGGCACGAGCAGTACTTC
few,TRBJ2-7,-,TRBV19,CASSPRATSYEQYF,TGTGCCAGTAGTCCGAGGGCGACCTCCTACGAGCAGTACTTC
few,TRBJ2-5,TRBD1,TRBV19,CASSNDRGQETQYF,TGTGCCAGTAGTAATGACAGGGGCCAAGAGACCCAGTACTTC
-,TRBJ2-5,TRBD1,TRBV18,CASSPPTGRETQYF,TGTGCCAGCTCACCACCGACAGGGCGGGAGACCCAGTACTTC
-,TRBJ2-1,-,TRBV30,CAWSRPGLKFF,TGTGCCTGGAGCCGACCGGGACTGAAGTTCTTC